The 12 T cell receptor beta chains given below trace back to one sample, sequenced in a study of CD8 T cells in Susac syndrome. Random hexamers were used to reverse transcribe roughly 0.45 to 1 ug of RNA. TCRdb reprocessed the immunoSEQ multiplex PCR reads with MiXCR, giving one entry per CDR3 protein. The repertoire has about 190,000 distinct CDR3 sequences, 90% to 97% of them found once; the top ten carry approximately 0.089%. The sample taken for sequencing was CD4+ T cells from PBMCs. These receptors all come from a human donor with Susac syndrome.

V and J are TRBV11-2 and TRBJ1-5; a weak D match, TRBD1 (5 bases). V was trimmed by 1 base and J by 7 bases, leaving 29 bases between them. There are 20 residues in the CDR3. Per germline, CDR1 SGHAT and CDR2 FQNNGV. The CDR3 region is CASSLGPGRIPPVSEQPQHF. Written as DNA, the CDR3 is TGTGCCAGCAGCTTAGGTCCGGGACGGATCCCGCCCGTCTCTGAACAGCCCCAGCATTTT. The full variable domain, its missing parts supplied by reference TRBV11-2 and TRBJ1-5, is EAGVAQSPRYKIIEKRQSVAFWCNPISGHATLYWYQQILGQGPKLLIQFQNNGVVDDSQLPKDRFSAERLKGVDSTLKIQPAKLEDSAVYLCASSLGPGRIPPVSEQPQHFGDGTRLSIL.

This clonotype was detected once. The rearrangement joins TRBV12-5 to TRBJ2-5; D remains ambiguous. The germline CDR1 and CDR2 sequences are LGHNT and FRNRAP. V was shortened by 5 bases and J by 0 bases, with 7 bases between the two germline ends. The CDR3 contains 13 residues. CDR3 bases: TGTGCTAGTGGTCAGGAGTACCAAGAGACCCAGTACTTC. It is translated as CASGQEYQETQYF.

A single count supports this clonotype. The chain uses TRBV20-1 and TRBJ1-2; D is undetermined. Germline CDR1 is DFQATT and CDR2 is SNEGSKA (reference sequence). The CDR3 covers 12 residues. The V end was cut by 7 bases, the J end by 2 bases, with 11 bases between. DNA for the CDR3: TGCAGTGGAGCAGCAGGAAACTATGGCTACACCTTC. It is translated as CSGAAGNYGYTF.

The chain is built from TRBV3-1 and TRBJ2-5; 7 nucleotides agree with TRBD1. The CDR3 is 16 amino acids. The germline V gene encodes CDR1 LGHDT and CDR2 YNNKEL (reference sequence). V lost 5 bases to trimming and J lost 5 bases; unmatched junction nucleotides: 14. The CDR3 protein is CASSLSRPGGVETQYF. The CDR3 coding sequence is TGTGCCAGCAGCTTAAGTCGTCCAGGGGGTGTTGAGACCCAGTACTTC.

The chain has TRBV7-2 and TRBJ1-6, with a weak D call TRBD1 (6 bases). CDR3 size: 15 residues. Germline CDR1 reads SGHTA; CDR2 reads FQGNSA. Trimming stripped 2 bases from V and 6 bases from J, with 11 bases between. The CDR3 reads CASSLNGGVNSPLHF. The CDR3 region has the DNA TGTGCCAGCAGCTTAAATGGGGGCGTTAATTCACCCCTCCACTTT.

V is TRBV2 and J is TRBJ2-1, with D unresolved. From germline, CDR1 is SNHLY and CDR2 FYNNEI. V lost 4 bases, J lost 5 bases, and 12 bases lay in between. This CDR3 is 14 amino acids long. CDR3 loop: CASSVLGSNNEQFF. CDR3 DNA: TGTGCCAGCAGTGTACTCGGAAGTAACAATGAGCAGTTCTTC.

The chain has TRBV12-3 or TRBV12-4 and TRBJ1-5; D perhaps matches TRBD1 (5 bases). There are 16 residues in the CDR3. V dropped 4 bases and J dropped 0 bases, with 13 bases sitting between them. The CDR3 here is CASSSHGGFSNQPQHF. Written as DNA, the CDR3 is TGTGCCAGCAGTTCCCATGGGGGTTTTAGCAATCAGCCCCAGCATTTT.

The V gene is TRBV30, the J gene TRBJ1-2, with D maybe TRBD1 (5 bases). The length of the CDR3 is 13 residues. Germline V gives CDR1 GTSNPN, CDR2 SVGIG (reference sequence). V gave up 0 bases and J gave up 4 bases, with 9 bases separating them. CDR3 amino acids: CAWSVQVAYGYTF. CDR3 bases: TGTGCCTGGAGTGTACAGGTGGCCTATGGCTACACCTTC.

This sequence joins TRBV7-2 and TRBJ1-1, with D possibly matching TRBD1 (6 bases). Per germline, CDR1 SGHTA and CDR2 FQGNSA. Trimming took 1 base from V and 0 from J, leaving 15 bases between them. CDR3 size: 17 residues. The CDR3 here is CASSLGGGILMNTEAFF. The CDR3 DNA follows: TGTGCCAGCAGCTTAGGAGGGGGAATACTTATGAACACTGAAGCTTTCTTT. Full variable domain (remainder filled in from reference TRBV7-2 and TRBJ1-1): GAGVSQSPSNKVTEKGKDVELRCDPISGHTALYWYRQSLGQGLEFLIYFQGNSAPDKSGLPSDRFSAERTGGSVSTLTIQRTQQEDSAVYLCASSLGGGILMNTEAFFGQGTRLTVV.

The chain carries TRBV29-1 and TRBJ1-2; 8 nucleotides match TRBD1. Germline trimming cut 0 bases from V and 10 bases from J; bases unmatched to any gene: 4. Germline CDR1 SQVTM, CDR2 ANQGSEA. The CDR3 is 12 amino acids. CDR3 sequence: CSVEERTGTYTF. Here the CDR3 DNA reads TGCAGCGTTGAAGAGAGGACAGGGACCTACACCTTC.

The chain uses TRBV7-3 and TRBJ2-3, with D tentatively TRBD1 or TRBD2 (5 bases each). V was cut by 0 bases and J by 6 bases, with 19 bases left in between. The CDR3 is made up of 17 amino acids. Looked up from germline, CDR1 is SGHTA and CDR2 is FQGTGA. In DNA, the CDR3 is TGTGCCAGCAGCTTAACCCCACCGGGGCGAGGCCGTGATACGCAGTATTTT. Its protein product is CASSLTPPGRGRDTQYF.

V is TRBV4-1 and J is TRBJ2-3, with 8 bases aligning to TRBD2. The CDR3 is made up of 16 amino acids. The junction had 4 bases not matched to a gene; V was cut back by 2 bases and J by 0 bases. The germline gives CDR1 MGHRA, CDR2 YSYEKL. The CDR3 loop is CASSQSLAASTDTQYF. The CDR3 DNA reads TGCGCCAGCAGCCAATCACTAGCGGCTAGCACAGATACGCAGTATTTT.